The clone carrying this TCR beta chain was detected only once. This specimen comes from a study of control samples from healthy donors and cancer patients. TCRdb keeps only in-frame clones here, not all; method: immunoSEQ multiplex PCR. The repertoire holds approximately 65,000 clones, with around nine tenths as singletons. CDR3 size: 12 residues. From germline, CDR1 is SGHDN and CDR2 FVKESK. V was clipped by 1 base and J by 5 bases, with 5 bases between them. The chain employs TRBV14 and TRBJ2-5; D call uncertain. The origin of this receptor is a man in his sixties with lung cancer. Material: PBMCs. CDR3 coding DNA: TGTGCCAGCAGCCAAGGAAGGGAGACCCAGTACTTC. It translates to CASSQGRETQYF.